This section outlines one T cell receptor (beta chain) sequence together with its context. Its cognate antigen is unknown. A multiplex PCR was run with 60 Vbeta primers and 13 Jbeta primers. Assay: immunoSEQ multiplex PCR; the TCRdb copy retains only in-frame clones and omits some. The sample yields some 240,000 clones, roughly 80% seen once. This entry belongs to a study of cytomegalovirus exposure and HLA in healthy donors. Whole-study results and caveats: In an earlier analysis, about 87% or about 30%: the productive usage of most TCR beta V segments. Presence/absence analyses supposed approximately even sequencing depth among donors.

CDR3 size: 14 residues. CDR1 is WSHSY, CDR2 SAAADI, per germline. V was clipped by 3 bases and J by 0 bases, with 8 bases between them. The source is a male donor in good health and CMV-seronegative. Sequencing input: PBMCs. The chain couples TRBV10-2 to TRBJ2-5, with a tentative D call TRBD1 (5 bases). The CDR3 loop reads CASSESGNQETQYF. As DNA, the CDR3 is TGCGCCAGCAGTGAATCAGGGAACCAAGAGACCCAGTACTTC.